This TCR beta chain was recorded in a study of blood T cell repertoires in COVID-19. Trimming left V 10 bases short and J 0 bases short, with 13 bases between. Germline V gives CDR1 LNHDA, CDR2 SQIVND (reference sequence). CDR3 length equals 14 residues. In the authors' workflow: Nucleated cell counts were estimated from reference gene primer amplification. Clones were read by immunoSEQ multiplex PCR, and TCRdb kept only the in-frame ones, dropping some. D and trimming were read from the DNA, whereas the V and J calls and clone size are those reported in that table. The data contain around 360,000 clones, roughly 87% of them singletons. Enrolled through a virtual design, the participants were between 18 and 89 years of age and came from about two dozen US areas.

The sequence derives from a woman aged 30 to 39 who had recovered from COVID-19. The chain links TRBV19 to TRBJ1-5, with D maybe TRBD1 (6 bases). Sample: PBMCs or T cells enriched from blood (not recorded which). CDR3 sequence reads: CATQGSYSNQPQHF. CDR3 in DNA: TGTGCCACACAGGGAAGCTATAGCAATCAGCCCCAGCATTTT.